A selection of T cell receptor beta chains follows, all from one sample in a study of shared clonotypes between healthy human individuals. This table comes from immunoSEQ multiplex PCR, and its TCRdb copy is limited to in-frame clones, with some not included. The sample lists a few hundred thousand clones, about 70% occurring once. The source material was memory CD4+ T cells sorted from blood. The source is a man aged 30-40 years in good health. CDR3s include the opening cysteine and the closing phenylalanine or tryptophan. A D gene is named only where the DNA matches it firmly. For some rows the clone size is stated as once, few or many, or as a class when expanded; others skip it.

. TRBJ1-1 . TRBV19 TGTGCCAGTAGTTCGACATTGGGAAGTTCTGAAGCTTTCTTT CASSSTLGSSEAFF
. TRBJ2-7 . TRBV23-1 TGCGCCAGCAGTCTAGATGGACTGATTCGCTACGAGCAGTACTTC CASSLDGLIRYEQYF
. TRBJ2-5 . TRBV2 TGTGCCAGCAGCCGGGACCGAGAGTACCAAGAGACCCAGTACTTC CASSRDREYQETQYF
. TRBJ2-1 . TRBV27 TGTGCCAGCAGTTTTGGGGTAGCCTCCCCCAATGAGCAGTTCTTC CASSFGVASPNEQFF
once TRBJ1-5 TRBD1 TRBV18 TGTGCCAATTCAGACAGGGATCAGCAGCCCCAGCATTTT CANSDRDQQPQHF
. TRBJ2-1 TRBD2 TRBV27 TGTGCCAGCAGTTTAGTTTTTGCGGGAGGGCCTTACAATGAGCAGTTCTTC CASSLVFAGGPYNEQFF
. TRBJ2-5 . TRBV29-1 TGCAGCGTTAGAGGGTCAGGGGCCAGGGAGACCCAGTACTTC CSVRGSGARETQYF
. TRBJ1-1 . TRBV7-2 TGTGCCAGCAGCAAAACAGGGCGAACTGAAGCTTTCTTT CASSKTGRTEAFF
few TRBJ2-7 . TRBV9 TGTGCCAGCAGCGTAGCAGTCAGTAGCTACGAGCAGTACTTC CASSVAVSSYEQYF
. TRBJ1-5 TRBD1 TRBV11-2 TGTGCCAGCAGCTTAGGTGTGACAGGGAATCAGCCCCAGCATTTT CASSLGVTGNQPQHF
. TRBJ2-1 TRBD2 TRBV7-9 TGTGCCAGCAGCTTAGTGACACTAGCGGGAGGGACTCGGGATGAGCAGTTCTTC CASSLVTLAGGTRDEQFF
. TRBJ2-1 TRBD1 TRBV14 TGTGCCAGCAGCCAAGCGGGACAGGGGTTACATGAGCAGTTCTTC CASSQAGQGLHEQFF
. TRBJ2-1 . TRBV7-1 TGTGCCAGCAGCCAGCGGAGGTCCTACAATGAGCAGTTCTTC CASSQRRSYNEQFF